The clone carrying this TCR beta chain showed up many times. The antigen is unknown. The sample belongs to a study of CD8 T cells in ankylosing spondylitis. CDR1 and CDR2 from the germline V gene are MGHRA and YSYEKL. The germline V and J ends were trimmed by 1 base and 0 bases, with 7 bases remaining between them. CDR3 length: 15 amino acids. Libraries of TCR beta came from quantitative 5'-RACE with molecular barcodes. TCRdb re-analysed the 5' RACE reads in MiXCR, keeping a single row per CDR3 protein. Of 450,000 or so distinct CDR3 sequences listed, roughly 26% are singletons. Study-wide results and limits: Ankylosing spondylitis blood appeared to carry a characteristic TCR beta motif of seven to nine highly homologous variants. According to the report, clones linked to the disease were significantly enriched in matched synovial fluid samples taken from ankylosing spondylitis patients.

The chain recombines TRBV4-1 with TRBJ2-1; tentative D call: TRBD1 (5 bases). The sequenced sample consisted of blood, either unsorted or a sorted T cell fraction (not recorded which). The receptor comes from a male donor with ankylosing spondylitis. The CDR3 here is CASSQGQSSYNEQFF. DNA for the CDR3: TGCGCCAGCAGCCAAGGACAGAGCTCCTACAATGAGCAGTTCTTC.